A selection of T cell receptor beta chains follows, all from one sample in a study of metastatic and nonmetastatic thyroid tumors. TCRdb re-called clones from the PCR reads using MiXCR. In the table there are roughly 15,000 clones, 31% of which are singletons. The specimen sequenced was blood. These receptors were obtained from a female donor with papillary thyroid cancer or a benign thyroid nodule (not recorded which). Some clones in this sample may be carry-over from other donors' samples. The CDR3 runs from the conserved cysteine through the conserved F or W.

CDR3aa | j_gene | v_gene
CASSPRERGYGYTF | TRBJ1-2 | TRBV18
CSATISTTEAFF | TRBJ1-1 | TRBV20-1
CASSLMGYGYTF | TRBJ1-2 | TRBV12-3/TRBV12-4
CASSLQGQMAGELFF | TRBJ2-2 | TRBV11-2
CATSGDPRGNTGELFF | TRBJ2-2 | TRBV24-1
CASSPAHGAPYVQYF | TRBJ2-7 | TRBV18
CASSPRPTVNTEAFF | TRBJ1-1 | TRBV12-3/TRBV12-4
CASNRAGGRETQYF | TRBJ2-5 | TRBV12-3/TRBV12-4
CASSLGVAGGRTDTQYF | TRBJ2-3 | TRBV11-3
CASSIQISYEQYF | TRBJ2-7 | TRBV19
CASSRVEEEQFF | TRBJ2-1 | TRBV7-2
CASSRRDTSYEQYF | TRBJ2-7 | TRBV9
CASSPRAEADGYTF | TRBJ1-2 | TRBV7-2
CASSGQSTDTQYF | TRBJ2-3 | TRBV2
CASSMKGQGFRSEQYF | TRBJ2-7 | TRBV19
CASSRSTGSVEKLFF | TRBJ1-4 | TRBV4-2
CASSLGGPLNTGELFF | TRBJ2-2 | TRBV11-1
CASSSGSGGRTGGLPYEQYF | TRBJ2-7 | TRBV27
CASSTDRGLYEQYF | TRBJ2-7 | TRBV7-2
CAISESVDRVSYNEQFF | TRBJ2-1 | TRBV10-3
CASSLNSQETQYF | TRBJ2-5 | TRBV11-2
CASRPDRGRRSNQPQHF | TRBJ1-5 | TRBV6-1
CASSGGNNEQFF | TRBJ2-1 | TRBV9
CASSSGTTTTEAFF | TRBJ1-1 | TRBV5-1
CASSYQNRGHLNSPLHF | TRBJ1-6 | TRBV6-5
CSAAEVGRTDTQYF | TRBJ2-3 | TRBV20-1
CASSDTSGTTQYF | TRBJ2-3 | TRBV6-1
CASSLTSGGAFEQFF | TRBJ2-1 | TRBV6-6
CASSHRLSTDTQYF | TRBJ2-3 | TRBV4-1
CASSQLGQEGGYTF | TRBJ1-2 | TRBV4-1
CSATPLEVTYGYTF | TRBJ1-2 | TRBV20-1
CASSPQVWDPGQGVYEQYF | TRBJ2-7 | TRBV3-1
CASKTGVATGELFF | TRBJ2-2 | TRBV10-2
CASSSTREHTQYF | TRBJ2-3 | TRBV5-1
CASSPGQGRPRGYTF | TRBJ1-2 | TRBV7-2
CASSRIAGDTEAFF | TRBJ1-1 | TRBV4-1
CASSLHPYEQYF | TRBJ2-7 | TRBV5-1
CSARGGAGFYEQYF | TRBJ2-7 | TRBV20-1
CASSKLAGEASHTGELFF | TRBJ2-2 | TRBV11-2
CASSLGYNEQFF | TRBJ2-1 | TRBV2
CAWSVPGAFGTQYF | TRBJ2-3 | TRBV30
CAISEGLESTDTQYF | TRBJ2-3 | TRBV10-3
CASSPGLGQGAHGYTF | TRBJ1-2 | TRBV12-3/TRBV12-4
CSARDISGGAYEQYF | TRBJ2-7 | TRBV20-1
CASSPEGQGDTDTQYF | TRBJ2-3 | TRBV11-2
CASSPGDSLDYGYTF | TRBJ1-2 | TRBV5-1
CASSNFRGSGGSVQYF | TRBJ2-7 | TRBV27
CASSPTGRGAVDKQYF | TRBJ2-7 | TRBV4-2
CSAHLSGWAETQYF | TRBJ2-5 | TRBV20-1
CASSLSGTDNSPLHF | TRBJ1-6 | TRBV5-1
CASSLAGRVGYEQYF | TRBJ2-7 | TRBV6-1